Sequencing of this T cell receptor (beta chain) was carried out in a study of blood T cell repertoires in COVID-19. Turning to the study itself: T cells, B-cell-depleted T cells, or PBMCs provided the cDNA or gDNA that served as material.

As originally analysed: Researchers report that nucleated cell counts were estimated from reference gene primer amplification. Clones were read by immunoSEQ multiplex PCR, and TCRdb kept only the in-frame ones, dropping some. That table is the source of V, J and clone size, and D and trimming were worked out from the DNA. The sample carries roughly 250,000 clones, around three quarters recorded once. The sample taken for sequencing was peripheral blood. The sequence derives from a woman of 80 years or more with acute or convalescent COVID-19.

CDR3 region: CASSAPREQYF. Here the CDR3 DNA reads TGTGCCAGCAGTGCCCCCAGGGAGCAGTACTTC. V gene TRBV6-4 combines with J gene TRBJ2-7; D gene unclear. Trimming removed 4 bases at V and 7 bases at J, with 8 bases between. CDR3 length: 11 amino acids. CDR1 and CDR2 (germline): MRHNA, SNTAGT.